Listed below are T cell receptor beta chains from one sample, sequenced in a study of blood T cell repertoires in COVID-19. Repertoires were generated with immunoSEQ multiplex PCR, while TCRdb's copy carries only in-frame clones and drops some. This table holds tens of thousands of clones, 75% to 90% found once. Sequenced input: peripheral blood. Receptors were obtained from a human donor with acute or convalescent COVID-19. The donor label of this sample is uncertain. CDR3s include the opening cysteine and the closing phenylalanine or tryptophan.

TRBV2	CASTEEGHRGQPQHF
TRBV2	CASSEARQGSGYTF
TRBV5-1	CASSLGQGAPETQYF
TRBV19	CASRGQGGMGNQPQHF
TRBV30	CAWKGTSGTGELFF
TRBV5-1	CASSLGTGIGNEQFF
TRBV3-1/TRBV3-2	CASSPRTSGRNEQFF
TRBV27	CASSLTGGLYNSPLHF
TRBV2	CASSEASSTDTQYF
TRBV19	CASSRNRAGTGELFF
TRBV19	CASRLELVQGYSNQPQHF
TRBV5-4	CASSADRSSGNTIYF
TRBV3-1/TRBV3-2	CASSLRLAGVTGELFF
TRBV11-2	CASSFGGGSHYGYTF
TRBV11-2	CASSLEGGQSNEQFF
TRBV7-2	CASSSPRAGRGGETQYF
TRBV18	CASSRGQNEQYF
TRBV19	CASRMIHLGTGDLNTEAFF
TRBV5-6	CASSKQDTQYF
TRBV7-2	CASSSLSGGADTQYF
TRBV10-3	CAISDWSAGGLLEQYF
TRBV3-1/TRBV3-2	CASSQTIGGQRSYNEQFF
TRBV6-6	CASSAAEIQETQYF
TRBV28	CASSRGSNEKLFF
TRBV4-1	CASSQDGAWTSGANEQFF
TRBV5-6	CASSWGQGVNTEAFF
TRBV7-9	CASSLGADTQYF
TRBV6-5	CASSSLDRSPLHF
TRBV12-5	CASGLGTGAEAFF
TRBV2	CASSRLAGGGGNEQFF
TRBV9	CASSVGREDTEAFF
TRBV10-3	CAIRGSEGALGTEAFF
TRBV28	CASSLVRLDGGYTF
TRBV5-4	CASSLGLAGGQETQYF
TRBV10-3	CAISDRSQPQHF
TRBV28	CASSVNSGFQGQETQYF
TRBV6-5	CASSYIPRGYTF
TRBV2	CATGRLRVNTEAFF
TRBV7-9	CASSRRTDADTQYF
TRBV7-9	CASSLSGSTDTQYF
TRBV3-1/TRBV3-2	CASSPSGGRRETQYF
TRBV7-3	CASSLTRDRNTEAFF
TRBV5-4	CASSPSGGETQYF
TRBV23-1	CASSHRPRGPNVATNEKLFF
TRBV3-1/TRBV3-2	CASSPLRGPGTEAFF
TRBV15	CATSRDRGMLNTEAFF
TRBV6-1	CASSDGTGGAGGELFF
TRBV20-1	CSASIQGGSSKEPQHF
TRBV27	CASSGTGGRGYTF
TRBV5-6	CASSREEGLLYGYTF
TRBV9	CASSVSGTSGRWGTDTQYF
TRBV5-8	CASTRTGVTEAFF
TRBV6-5	CASSYGVGQGTEGYTF